Sequencing of this T cell receptor (beta chain) was carried out in a study of T cell repertoires in aging, cancer and after chemotherapy. Whole-study findings and limits: In cancer patients, declining TCR diversity with age involved lost richness and lost evenness.

A mixed TRB-A/B primer pool amplified rearranged TRB by multiplex touch-down PCR. A single record per CDR3 protein comes from TCRdb applying MiXCR to the multiplex PCR reads. The sample records about 10,000 distinct CDR3 sequences, about 22% being singletons. As concerns this clonotype: Antigen unknown.

Amplification of TCR beta used genomic DNA extracted from peripheral blood. This CDR3 comprises 19 residues. The junction had 7 bases not matched to a gene; V was cut back by 5 bases and J by 0 bases. CDR1 and CDR2 (germline): SEHNR, FQNEAQ (reference sequence). The TCR comes from a human donor with a blood cancer. The donor label of this sample is uncertain. The sample taken for sequencing was blood. The chain combines TRBV7-9 with TRBJ2-1; 16 bases are shared with TRBD2. Written as DNA, the CDR3 is TGTGCCAGCAGCCCAGAGGGACTAGCGGGAGGGCCCTCCTACAATGAGCAGTTCTTC. Translating it yields CASSPEGLAGGPSYNEQFF.